This TCR beta chain was observed in a study of blood T cell repertoires in COVID-19. Study overall: Sites in the United States, Italy and Spain provided acute and convalescent COVID-19 samples.

Seattle participants joined during active infection and were tracked over time. V lost 2 bases to trimming and J lost 0 bases, with 10 bases between them. The CDR3 length is 15 residues. Germline lookup yields CDR1 KGHSH and CDR2 LQKENI. Libraries were prepared by immunoSEQ multiplex PCR; TCRdb keeps only in-frame clonotypes and omits some of them. The data contain some 57,000 clones, 82% of them singletons. The receptor was isolated from a man at least 80 years old with COVID-19, enrolled during active disease. This rearrangement joins TRBV18 to TRBJ1-2, with D possibly TRBD1 on 6 matching bases. The sequenced material came from peripheral blood. The CDR3 coding sequence is TGTGCCAGCTCACCATCCCGGGACACTAACTATGGCTACACCTTC. Translation: CASSPSRDTNYGYTF.